Described below is a single T cell receptor (beta chain) sequence and its context. No antigen is known for it. This sample is part of a study of T cells after yellow fever vaccination. In TCRdb, the 5' RACE reads were re-called with MiXCR into one record per CDR3 protein. The sample carries some 99,000 distinct CDR3 sequences, around 5.8% recorded once. Germline CDR1 and CDR2: SGHRS and YFSETQ. The trim removed 3 bases at V and 6 bases at J, leaving 11 bases unmatched. CDR3 size: 16 residues. Study results and caveats: Booster sampling recovered most clones from primary vaccination (roughly 96% CD4, roughly 88% CD8).

The rearrangement uses TRBV5-1 and TRBJ2-3; 9 bases line up with TRBD2. This clonotype was sampled from a man between 18 and 29 years old who received the YFV17D yellow fever vaccine. The specimen comprised CD8+ T cells sorted from PBMCs, sampled 10 days after the yellow fever booster vaccination. The CDR3 sequence: CASSSLGRGGQDTQYF. As DNA, the CDR3 is TGCGCCAGCAGCTCCTTGGGGCGGGGGGGCCAGGATACGCAGTATTTT.